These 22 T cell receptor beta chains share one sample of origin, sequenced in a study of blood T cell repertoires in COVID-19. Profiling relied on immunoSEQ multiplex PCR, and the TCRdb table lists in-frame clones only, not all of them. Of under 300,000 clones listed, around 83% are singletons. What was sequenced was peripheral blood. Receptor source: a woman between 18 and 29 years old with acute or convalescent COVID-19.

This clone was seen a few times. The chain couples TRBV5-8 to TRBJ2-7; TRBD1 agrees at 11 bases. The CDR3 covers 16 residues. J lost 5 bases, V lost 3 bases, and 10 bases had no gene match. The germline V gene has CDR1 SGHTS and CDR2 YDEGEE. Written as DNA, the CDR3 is TGTGCCAGCAGCTCGAGACCGGGACAGGGGGGCCACGAGCAGTACTTC. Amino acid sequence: CASSSRPGQGGHEQYF.

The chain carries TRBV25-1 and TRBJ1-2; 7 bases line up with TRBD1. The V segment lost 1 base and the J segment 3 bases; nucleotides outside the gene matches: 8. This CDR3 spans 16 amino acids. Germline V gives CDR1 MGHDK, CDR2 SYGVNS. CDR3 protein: CASSEWTGGPHYGYTF. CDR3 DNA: TGTGCCAGCAGTGAATGGACAGGAGGACCCCACTATGGCTACACCTTC.

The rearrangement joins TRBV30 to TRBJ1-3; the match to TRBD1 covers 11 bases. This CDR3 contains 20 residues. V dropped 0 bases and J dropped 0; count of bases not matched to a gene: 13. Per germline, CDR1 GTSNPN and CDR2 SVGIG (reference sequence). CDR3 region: CAWSVERTGGAGSSGNTIYF. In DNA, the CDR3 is TGTGCCTGGAGTGTAGAAAGGACAGGGGGCGCAGGTTCCTCTGGAAACACCATATATTTT.

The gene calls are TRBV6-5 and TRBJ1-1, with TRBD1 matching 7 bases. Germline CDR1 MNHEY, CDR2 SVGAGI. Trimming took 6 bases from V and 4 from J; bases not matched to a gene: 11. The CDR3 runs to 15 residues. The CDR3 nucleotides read TGTGCCAGCAGACAGACCGGGACAGAAAGCACTGAAGCTTTCTTT. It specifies CASRQTGTESTEAFF.

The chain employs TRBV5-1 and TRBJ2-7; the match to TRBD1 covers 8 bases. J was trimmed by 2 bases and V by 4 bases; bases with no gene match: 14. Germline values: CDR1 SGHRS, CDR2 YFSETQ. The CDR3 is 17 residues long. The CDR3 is CASSLDIGTGFPYEQYF. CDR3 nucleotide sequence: TGCGCCAGCAGCCTGGACATCGGGACAGGCTTCCCCTACGAGCAGTACTTC.

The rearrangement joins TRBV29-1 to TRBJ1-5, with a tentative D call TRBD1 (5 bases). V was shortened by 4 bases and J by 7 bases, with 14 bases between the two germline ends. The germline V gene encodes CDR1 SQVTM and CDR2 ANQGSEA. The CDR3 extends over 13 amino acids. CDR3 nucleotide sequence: TGCAGCGTTGGAGCAGGGTCAGGGCAGCCCCAGCATTTT. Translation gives CSVGAGSGQPQHF.

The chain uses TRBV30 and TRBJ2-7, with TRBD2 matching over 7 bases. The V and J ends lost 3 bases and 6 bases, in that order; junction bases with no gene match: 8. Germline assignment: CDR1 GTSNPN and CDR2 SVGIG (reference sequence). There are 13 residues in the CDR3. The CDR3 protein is CAWSYPGGAEQYF. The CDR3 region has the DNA TGTGCCTGGAGCTACCCGGGAGGTGCCGAGCAGTACTTC.

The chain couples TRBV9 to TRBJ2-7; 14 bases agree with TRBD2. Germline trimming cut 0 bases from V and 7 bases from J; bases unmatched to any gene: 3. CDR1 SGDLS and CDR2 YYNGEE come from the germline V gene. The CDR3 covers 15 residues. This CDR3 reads CASSVEGLAGDEQYF. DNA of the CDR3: TGTGCCAGCAGCGTAGAGGGACTAGCGGGAGATGAGCAGTACTTC.

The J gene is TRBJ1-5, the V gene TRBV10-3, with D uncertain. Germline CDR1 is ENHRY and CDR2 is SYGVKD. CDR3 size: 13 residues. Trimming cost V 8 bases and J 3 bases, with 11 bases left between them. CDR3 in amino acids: CAIGGWDNQPQHF. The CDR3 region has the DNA TGTGCCATCGGAGGTTGGGACAATCAGCCCCAGCATTTT.

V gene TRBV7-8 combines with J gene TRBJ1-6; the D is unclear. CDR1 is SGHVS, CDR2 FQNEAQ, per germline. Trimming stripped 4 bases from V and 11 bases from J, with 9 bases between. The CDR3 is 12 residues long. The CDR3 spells CASSYSLTPLHF. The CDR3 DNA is TGTGCCAGCAGCTACAGTCTTACACCCCTCCACTTT.

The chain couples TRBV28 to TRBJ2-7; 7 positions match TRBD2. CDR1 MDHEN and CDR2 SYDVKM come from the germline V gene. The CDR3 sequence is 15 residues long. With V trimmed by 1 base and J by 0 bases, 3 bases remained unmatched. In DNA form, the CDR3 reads TGTGCCAGCAGTTTATATAGCGGGCCCTCCTACGAGCAGTACTTC. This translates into CASSLYSGPSYEQYF.

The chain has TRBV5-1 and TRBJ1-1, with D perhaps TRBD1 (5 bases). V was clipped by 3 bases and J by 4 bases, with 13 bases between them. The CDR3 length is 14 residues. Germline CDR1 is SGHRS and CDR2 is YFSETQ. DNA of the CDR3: TGCGCCAGCAGCTATCGGGGGTTGGTCACTGAAGCTTTCTTT. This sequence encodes CASSYRGLVTEAFF.

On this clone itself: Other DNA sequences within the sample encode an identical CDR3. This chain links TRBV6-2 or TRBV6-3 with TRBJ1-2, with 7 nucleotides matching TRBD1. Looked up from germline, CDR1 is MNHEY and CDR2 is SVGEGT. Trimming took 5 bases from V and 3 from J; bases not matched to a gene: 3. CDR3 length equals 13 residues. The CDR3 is CASSPTGDYGYTF. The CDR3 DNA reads TGTGCCAGCAGTCCCACAGGGGACTATGGCTACACCTTC.

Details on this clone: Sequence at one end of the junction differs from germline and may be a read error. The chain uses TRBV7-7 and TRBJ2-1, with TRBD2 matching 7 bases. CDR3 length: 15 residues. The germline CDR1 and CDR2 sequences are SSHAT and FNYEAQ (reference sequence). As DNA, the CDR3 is TGTGCTAGCAGCCTTGGGGGAGGGCCGTTCGATGAGCAGTTCTTC. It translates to CASSLGGGPFDEQFF.

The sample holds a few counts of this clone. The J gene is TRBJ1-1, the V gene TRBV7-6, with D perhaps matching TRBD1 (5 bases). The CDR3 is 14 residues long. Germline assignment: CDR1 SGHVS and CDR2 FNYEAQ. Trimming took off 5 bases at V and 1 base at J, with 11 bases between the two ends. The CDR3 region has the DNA TGTGCCAGCAGCCAGTTGACAGAGAACACTGAAGCTTTCTTT. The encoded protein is CASSQLTENTEAFF.

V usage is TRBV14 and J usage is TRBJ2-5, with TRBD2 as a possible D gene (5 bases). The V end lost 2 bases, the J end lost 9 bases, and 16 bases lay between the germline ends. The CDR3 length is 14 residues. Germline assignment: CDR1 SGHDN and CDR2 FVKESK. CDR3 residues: CASSQNGIPSPQYF. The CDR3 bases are TGTGCCAGCAGCCAAAACGGGATACCCAGTCCCCAGTACTTC.

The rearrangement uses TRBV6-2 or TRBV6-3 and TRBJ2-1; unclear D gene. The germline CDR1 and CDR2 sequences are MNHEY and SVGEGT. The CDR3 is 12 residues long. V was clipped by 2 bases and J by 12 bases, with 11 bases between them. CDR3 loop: CASSYRSLGQFF. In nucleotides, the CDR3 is TGTGCCAGCAGTTACCGGTCCCTCGGGCAGTTCTTC.

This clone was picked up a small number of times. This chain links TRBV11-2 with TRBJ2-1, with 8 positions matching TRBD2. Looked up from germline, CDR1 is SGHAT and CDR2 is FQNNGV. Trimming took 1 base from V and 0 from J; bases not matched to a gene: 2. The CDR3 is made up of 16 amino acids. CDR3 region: CASSLAAGGSYNEQFF. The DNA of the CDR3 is TGTGCCAGCAGCTTAGCTGCGGGAGGCTCCTACAATGAGCAGTTCTTC.

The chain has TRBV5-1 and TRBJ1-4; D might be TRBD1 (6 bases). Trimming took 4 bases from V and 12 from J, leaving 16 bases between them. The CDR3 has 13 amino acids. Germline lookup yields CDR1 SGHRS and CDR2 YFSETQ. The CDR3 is CASSKEQGIELFF. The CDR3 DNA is TGCGCCAGCAGCAAGGAACAGGGTATCGAACTGTTTTTT.

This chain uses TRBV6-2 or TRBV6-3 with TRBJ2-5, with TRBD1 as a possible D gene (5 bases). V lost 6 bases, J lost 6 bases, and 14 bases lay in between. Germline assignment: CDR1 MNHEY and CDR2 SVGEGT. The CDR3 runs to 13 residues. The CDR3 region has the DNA TGTGCCAGCAGCCACGGTGACAGACAGACCCAGTACTTC. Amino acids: CASSHGDRQTQYF.

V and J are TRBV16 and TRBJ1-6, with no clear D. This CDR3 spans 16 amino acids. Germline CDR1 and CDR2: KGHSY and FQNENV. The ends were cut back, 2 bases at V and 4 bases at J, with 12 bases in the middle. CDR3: CASSQSGYGYNSPLHF. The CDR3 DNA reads TGTGCCAGCAGCCAAAGCGGCTACGGTTATAATTCACCCCTCCACTTT.

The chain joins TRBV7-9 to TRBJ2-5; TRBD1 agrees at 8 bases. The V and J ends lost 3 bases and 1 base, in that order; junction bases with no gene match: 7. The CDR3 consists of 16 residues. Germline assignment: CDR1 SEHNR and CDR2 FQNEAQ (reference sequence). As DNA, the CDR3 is TGTGCCAGCAGCTTCGGACAGGGATCAATCCAAGAGACCCAGTACTTC. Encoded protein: CASSFGQGSIQETQYF.